Given below is one TCR beta chain in context. This sample was included in a study of beta chain features in type 1 diabetes. Across the study: All of the samples together had 85 million to 140 million sorted cells examined.

Per the germline V gene, CDR1 is LNHDA and CDR2 is SQIVND (reference sequence). The V segment lost 5 bases and the J segment 4 bases; nucleotides outside the gene matches: 10. There are 16 residues in the CDR3. The authors reverse transcribed all of the isolated RNA, so sequencing captured expressed TCRB transcripts. Only in-frame clones appear in the TCRdb table, and some are missing; sequencing was by immunoSEQ multiplex PCR. The sample lists about 320,000 clones; approximately 15% were seen once. Via the markers CD45RO/CCR7/CD25/CD127/CD95/CD27, stem cell-like memory, regulatory, central memory and naive CD4+ cells were sorted.

The chain links TRBV19 to TRBJ1-1, with 10 nucleotides matching TRBD1. This TCR derives from a man aged 25-45 years in good health. The sequenced material came from central memory CD4+ T cells from blood. CDR3 nucleotide sequence: TGTGCCAGTAGTCCAGGAACGGGACAGGGGATCACTGAAGCTTTCTTT. Translation gives CASSPGTGQGITEAFF. Filled out from reference TRBV19 and TRBJ1-1, the complete variable domain reads DGGITQSPKYLFRKEGQNVTLSCEQNLNHDAMYWYRQDPGQGLRLIYYSQIVNDFQKGDIAEGYSVSREKKESFPLTVTSAQKNPTAFYLCASSPGTGQGITEAFFGQGTRLTVV.